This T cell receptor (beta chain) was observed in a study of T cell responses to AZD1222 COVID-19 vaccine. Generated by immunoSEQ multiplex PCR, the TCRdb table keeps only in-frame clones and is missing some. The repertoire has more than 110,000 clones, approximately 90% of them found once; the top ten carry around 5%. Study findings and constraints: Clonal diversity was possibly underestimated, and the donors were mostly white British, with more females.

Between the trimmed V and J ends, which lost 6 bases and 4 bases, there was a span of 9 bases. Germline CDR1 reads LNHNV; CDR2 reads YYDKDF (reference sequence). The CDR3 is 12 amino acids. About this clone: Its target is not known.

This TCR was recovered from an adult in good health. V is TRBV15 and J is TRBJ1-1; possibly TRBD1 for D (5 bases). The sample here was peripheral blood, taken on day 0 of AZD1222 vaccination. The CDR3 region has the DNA TGTGCCACCAGAGGCCAGGGCACTGAAGCTTTCTTT. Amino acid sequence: CATRGQGTEAFF.